Shown below are 5 T cell receptor beta chains from a single sample sequenced in a study of tumor-infiltrating lymphocytes in primary liver carcinoma. The authors made TCR beta cDNA from around 500 ng total RNA with a constant-region primer. Modified slightly, ARM-PCR produced TCR beta libraries over three nested multiplex PCR rounds. Each of the first two PCR rounds ran approximately 9 cycles with TRBV1-TRBV30 forward and C-beta reverse primers. Via MiXCR, TCRdb re-called the multiplex PCR reads, giving one row per CDR3 protein. This table holds 300,000 to 350,000 distinct CDR3 sequences, less than 65% found once. Blood RNA originated from unsorted whole blood, with germline DNA additionally extracted. Material: peripheral blood. The receptors shown here come from a man aged 40-49 years with primary liver carcinoma and hepatitis B virus infection.

The chain recombines TRBV5-1 with TRBJ1-2; D is possibly TRBD1 (6 bases). The CDR3 loop spans 15 amino acids. Trimming removed 6 bases at V and 1 base at J, with 16 bases between. Per germline, CDR1 SGHRS and CDR2 YFSETQ. This CDR3 reads CASTKRQVGNYGYTF. The CDR3, as DNA: TGCGCCAGCACCAAACGACAGGTGGGTAACTATGGCTACACCTTC.

This clonotype has ten or more counts. The chain links TRBV6-1 to TRBJ2-7, with D unclear. The CDR3 covers 17 residues. The germline V and J ends were trimmed by 0 bases and 2 bases, with 17 bases remaining between them. Germline lookup yields CDR1 MNHNS and CDR2 SASEGT. This CDR3 is CASSEAKTLIYAYEQYF. For the CDR3, the DNA is TGTGCCAGCAGTGAAGCCAAGACTCTCATCTATGCCTACGAGCAGTACTTC.

As for this clonotype: A clone one base away is much larger, so this may be a read error. The CDR3 DNA reads TGTGCCAGCAGTCCCGGGACTAGCGGGAGGGCCGTTAACACAGGTACGCAGTATTTT. Translating gives CASSPGTSGRAVNTGTQYF. The V and J genes are TRBV12-3 or TRBV12-4 and TRBJ2-3; 16 positions match TRBD2. CDR3 size: 19 residues.

This chain links TRBV4-2 with TRBJ1-2; the D gene is possibly TRBD1 (6 bases). CDR3 length: 18 residues. V lost 0 bases, J lost 3 bases, and 20 bases lay in between. In germline, CDR1 is LGHNA, CDR2 YNFKEQ. This CDR3 reads CASSQEPQGRGLYYGYTF. The CDR3 DNA sequence: TGTGCCAGCAGCCAAGAACCACAGGGAAGGGGTCTGTACTATGGCTACACCTTC.

With regard to this clonotype: At one boundary the junction diverges from the germline segment, which might be a read error. J is TRBJ1-1 and V is TRBV11-2; TRBD1 matches at 9 bases. CDR3 length equals 18 residues. Germline CDR1 and CDR2: SGHAT and FQNNGV. CDR3 coding DNA: TGTGCCAGCAGCTCTGCTAGCGGTTCCCGGGGACAGGGTGGCGAAGCTTTATTT. It yields the protein CASSSASGSRGQGGEALF.